The present TCR beta chain was sequenced within a study of OX40 agonist ivuxolimab in advanced cancers. For the study at large: An agonistic anti-OX40 (CD134) antibody, ivuxolimab, was used to treat the patients.

Study-level results: Normalized T-cell clonal expansion was also low in a subset of nonresponders.

Regarding this clone: Its antigen remains unknown.

Libraries were prepared by immunoSEQ multiplex PCR; TCRdb keeps only in-frame clonotypes and omits some of them. Here the sample spans around 60,000 clones, around nine tenths being singletons. The CDR3 sequence is 15 residues long. With V trimmed by 2 bases and J by 8 bases, 10 bases remained unmatched. Germline V gives CDR1 SGHNT, CDR2 YYREEE (reference sequence). The rearrangement joins TRBV5-4 to TRBJ1-2, with TRBD1 matching over 9 bases. The material was CD4+ or CD8+ T cells sorted from blood, obtained in a trial of the OX40 agonist ivuxolimab. This clonotype was sampled from an adult with an advanced solid tumor such as melanoma, head and neck, liver or kidney cancer. CDR3 bases: TGTGCCAGCAGCTTATTTACTACAGGGGGCGAAGGCTACACCTTC. Protein product: CASSLFTTGGEGYTF.